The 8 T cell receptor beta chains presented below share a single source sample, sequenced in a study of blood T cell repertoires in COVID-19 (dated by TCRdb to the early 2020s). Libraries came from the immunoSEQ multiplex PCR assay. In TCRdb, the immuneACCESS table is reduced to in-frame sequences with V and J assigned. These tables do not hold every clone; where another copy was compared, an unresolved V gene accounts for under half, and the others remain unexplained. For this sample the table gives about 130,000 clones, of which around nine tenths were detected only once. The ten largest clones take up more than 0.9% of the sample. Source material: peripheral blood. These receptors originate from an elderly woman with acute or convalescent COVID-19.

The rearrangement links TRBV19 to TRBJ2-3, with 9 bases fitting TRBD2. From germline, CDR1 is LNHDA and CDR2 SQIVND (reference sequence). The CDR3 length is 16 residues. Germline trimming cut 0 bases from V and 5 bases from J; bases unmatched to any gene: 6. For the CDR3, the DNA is TGTGCCAGTAGTATAGACAGCGGGGGGAAGGGAGATACGCAGTATTTT. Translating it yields CASSIDSGGKGDTQYF.

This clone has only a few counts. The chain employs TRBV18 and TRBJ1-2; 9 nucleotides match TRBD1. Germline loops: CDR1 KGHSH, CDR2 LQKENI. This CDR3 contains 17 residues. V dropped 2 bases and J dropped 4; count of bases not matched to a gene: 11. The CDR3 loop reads CASSPNPGQGQGYGYTF. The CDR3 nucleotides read TGTGCCAGCTCACCAAATCCGGGACAGGGCCAGGGCTATGGCTACACCTTC.

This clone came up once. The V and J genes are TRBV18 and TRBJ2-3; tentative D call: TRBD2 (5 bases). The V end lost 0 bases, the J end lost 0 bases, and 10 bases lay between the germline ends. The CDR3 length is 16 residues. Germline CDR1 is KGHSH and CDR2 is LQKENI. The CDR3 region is CASSPPFPGSTDTQYF. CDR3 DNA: TGTGCCAGCTCACCACCGTTCCCGGGGAGCACAGATACGCAGTATTTT. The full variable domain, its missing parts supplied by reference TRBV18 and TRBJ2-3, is NAGVMQNPRHLVRRRGQEARLRCSPMKGHSHVYWYRQLPEEGLKFMVYLQKENIIDESGMPKERFSAEFPKEGPSILRIQQVVRGDSAAYFCASSPPFPGSTDTQYFGPGTRLTVL.

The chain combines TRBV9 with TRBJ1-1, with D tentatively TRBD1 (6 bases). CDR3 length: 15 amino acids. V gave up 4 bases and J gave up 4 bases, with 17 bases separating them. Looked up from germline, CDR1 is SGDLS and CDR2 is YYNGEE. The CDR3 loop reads CASSREGGRGTEAFF. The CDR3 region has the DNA TGTGCCAGCAGCAGAGAGGGGGGGCGAGGCACTGAAGCTTTCTTT.

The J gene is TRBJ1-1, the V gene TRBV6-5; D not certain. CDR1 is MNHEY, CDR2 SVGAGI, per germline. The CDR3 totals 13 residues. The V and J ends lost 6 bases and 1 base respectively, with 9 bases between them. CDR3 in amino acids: CASRNDKNTEAFF. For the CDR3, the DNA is TGTGCCAGCAGAAATGACAAGAACACTGAAGCTTTCTTT.

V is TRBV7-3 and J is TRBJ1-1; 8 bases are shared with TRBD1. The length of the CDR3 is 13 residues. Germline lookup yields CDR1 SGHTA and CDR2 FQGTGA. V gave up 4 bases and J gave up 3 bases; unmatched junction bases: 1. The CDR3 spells CASSSDRDTEAFF. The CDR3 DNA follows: TGTGCCAGCAGCTCGGACAGGGACACTGAAGCTTTCTTT. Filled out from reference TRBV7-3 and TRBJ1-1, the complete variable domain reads GAGVSQTPSNKVTEKGKYVELRCDPISGHTALYWYRQSLGQGPEFLIYFQGTGAADDSGLPNDRFFAVRPEGSVSTLKIQRTERGDSAVYLCASSSDRDTEAFFGQGTRLTVV.

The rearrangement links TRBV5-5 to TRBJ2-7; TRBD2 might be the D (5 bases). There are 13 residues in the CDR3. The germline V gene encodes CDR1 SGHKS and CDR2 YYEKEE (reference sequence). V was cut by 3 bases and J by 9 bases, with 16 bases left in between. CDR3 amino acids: CASSSDLGVGQYF. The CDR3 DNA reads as TGTGCCAGCAGCTCCGACCTCGGGGTCGGGCAGTACTTC.

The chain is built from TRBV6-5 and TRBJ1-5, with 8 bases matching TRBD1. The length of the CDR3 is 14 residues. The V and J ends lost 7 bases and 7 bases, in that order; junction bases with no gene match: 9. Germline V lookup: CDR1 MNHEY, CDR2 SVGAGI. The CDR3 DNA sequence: TGTGCCAGCATAGACAGGGGAGAAGTCCAGCCCCAGCATTTT. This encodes CASIDRGEVQPQHF.